The present entry profiles one TCR beta chain with its context. Time point defined: week 3, after first cycle of checkpoint inhibitor. With 10 bases removed from V and 1 base from J, the gap between germline ends came to 16 bases. This CDR3 comprises 14 residues. The germline V gene has CDR1 SGHVS and CDR2 FQNEAQ. This entry comes from a study of blood T cell dynamics during melanoma immunotherapy. At the level of the study: Standard first-line treatment here was pembrolizumab or nivolumab plus ipilimumab in metastatic melanoma.

Clones were sequenced by immunoSEQ multiplex PCR, and TCRdb holds only the in-frame ones, with some missing. Seen here are about 6,300 clones, 70% to 90% observed once, and the top ten hold 5%. The chain couples TRBV7-8 to TRBJ1-1; D is uncertain. This TCR was sampled from a human donor with melanoma. Here the sequenced sample was blood, taken from a patient treated with checkpoint blockade. CDR3 in amino acids: CATQPGTRNTEAFF. The CDR3 DNA sequence: TGTGCCACCCAGCCGGGCACAAGGAACACTGAAGCTTTCTTT.